A single TCR beta chain is shown here with its context. Its antigen is not identified. Germline V lookup: CDR1 SQVTM, CDR2 ANQGSEA. The CDR3 has 12 amino acids. This record belongs to a study of blood T cells in healthy people across ages. General study findings and limits: Long-lived donors exceeded aged donors in naive CD4+ cells and diversity.

A J-beta primer mix and a sample-barcoded 5' primer were used in a second PCR of roughly 7 to 12 cycles. From the 5' RACE reads, TCRdb called clonotypes with MiXCR, one entry per CDR3 protein. This table has 2 million or so distinct CDR3 sequences, about 49% appearing once. The receptor was derived from a woman aged 40 to 55 in good health. Sequencing was done on a sample of blood. The chain links TRBV29-1 to TRBJ2-4; tentative D call: TRBD1 (8 bases). The end of the DNA is better explained by TRBJ2-5, so the J call may be wrong. CDR3 nucleotide sequence: TGCAGCGTTTACAGGGGGGGAGAGACCCAGTACTTC. Amino acids: CSVYRGGETQYF.